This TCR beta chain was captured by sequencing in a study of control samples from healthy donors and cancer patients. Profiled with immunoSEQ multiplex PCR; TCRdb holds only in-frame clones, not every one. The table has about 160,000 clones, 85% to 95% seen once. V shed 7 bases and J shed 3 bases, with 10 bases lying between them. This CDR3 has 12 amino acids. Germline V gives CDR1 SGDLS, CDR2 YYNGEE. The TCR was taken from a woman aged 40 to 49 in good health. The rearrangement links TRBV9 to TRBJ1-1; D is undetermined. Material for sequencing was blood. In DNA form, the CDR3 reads TGTGCCAGCGCCGGCGGGGACACTGAAGCTTTCTTT. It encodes CASAGGDTEAFF.